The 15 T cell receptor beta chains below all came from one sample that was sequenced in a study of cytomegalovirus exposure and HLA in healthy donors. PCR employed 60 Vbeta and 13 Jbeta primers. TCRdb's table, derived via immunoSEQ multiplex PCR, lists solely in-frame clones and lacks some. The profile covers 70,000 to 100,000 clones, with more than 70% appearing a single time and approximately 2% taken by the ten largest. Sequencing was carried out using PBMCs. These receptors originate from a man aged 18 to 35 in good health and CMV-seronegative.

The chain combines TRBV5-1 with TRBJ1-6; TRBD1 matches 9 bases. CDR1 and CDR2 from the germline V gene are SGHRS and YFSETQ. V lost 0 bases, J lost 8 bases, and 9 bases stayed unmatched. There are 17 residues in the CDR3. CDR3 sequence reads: CASSLGLGTGLDSPLHF. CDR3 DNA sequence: TGCGCCAGCAGCTTGGGTCTAGGGACAGGGCTGGATTCACCCCTCCACTTT. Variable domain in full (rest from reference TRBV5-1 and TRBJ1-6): KAGVTQTPRYLIKTRGQQVTLSCSPISGHRSVSWYQQTPGQGLQFLFEYFSETQRNKGNFPGRFSGRQFSNSRSEMNVSTLELGDSALYLCASSLGLGTGLDSPLHFGNGTRLTVT.

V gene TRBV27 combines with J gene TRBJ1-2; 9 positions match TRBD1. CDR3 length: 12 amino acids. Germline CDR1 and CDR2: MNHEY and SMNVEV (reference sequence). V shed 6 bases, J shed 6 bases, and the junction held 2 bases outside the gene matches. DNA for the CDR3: TGTGCCAGCAGGGACAGGGGCGATGGCTACACCTTC. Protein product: CASRDRGDGYTF.

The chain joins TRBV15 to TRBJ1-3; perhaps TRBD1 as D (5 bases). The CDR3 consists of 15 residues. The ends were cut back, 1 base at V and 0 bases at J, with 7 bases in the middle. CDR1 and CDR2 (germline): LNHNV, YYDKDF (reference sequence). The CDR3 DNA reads TGTGCCACCAGCAGAGCCCAGGGCTCTGGAAACACCATATATTTT. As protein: CATSRAQGSGNTIYF.

The CDR3 reads CAWSVPTGAYQPQHF. The CDR3 coding sequence is TGTGCCTGGAGTGTGCCGACAGGGGCGTATCAGCCCCAGCATTTT. The V call is TRBV30, the J call TRBJ1-5, with 8 bases identical to TRBD1. V lost 0 bases to trimming and J lost 5 bases; unmatched junction nucleotides: 6. The CDR3 extends over 15 amino acids. In germline, CDR1 is GTSNPN, CDR2 SVGIG (reference sequence).

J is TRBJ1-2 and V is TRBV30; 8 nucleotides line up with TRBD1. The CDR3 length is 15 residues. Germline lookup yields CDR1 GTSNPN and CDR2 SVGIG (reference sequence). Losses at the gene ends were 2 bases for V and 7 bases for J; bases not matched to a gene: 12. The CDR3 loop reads CAWSYGLQGAIGYTF. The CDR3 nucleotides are TGTGCCTGGAGTTATGGCCTCCAGGGGGCGATTGGCTACACCTTC.

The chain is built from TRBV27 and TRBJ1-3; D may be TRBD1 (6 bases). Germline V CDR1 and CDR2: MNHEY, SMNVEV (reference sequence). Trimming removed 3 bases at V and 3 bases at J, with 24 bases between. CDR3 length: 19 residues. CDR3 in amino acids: CASSFQGRVGFFVGNTIYF. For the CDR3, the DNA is TGTGCCAGCAGTTTTCAGGGGAGGGTTGGGTTTTTTGTTGGAAACACCATATATTTT.

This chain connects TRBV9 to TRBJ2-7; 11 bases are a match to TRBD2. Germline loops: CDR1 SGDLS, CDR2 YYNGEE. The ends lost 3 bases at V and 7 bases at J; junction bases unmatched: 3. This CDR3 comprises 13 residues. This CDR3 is CASSARTSGEQYF. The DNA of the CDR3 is TGTGCCAGCAGCGCCCGGACTAGCGGGGAGCAGTACTTC.

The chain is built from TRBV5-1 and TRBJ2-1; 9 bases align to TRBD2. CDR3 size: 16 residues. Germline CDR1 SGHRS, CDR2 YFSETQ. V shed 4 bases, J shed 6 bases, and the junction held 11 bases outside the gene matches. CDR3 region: CASSPPLAGTFNEQFF. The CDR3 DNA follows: TGCGCCAGCAGCCCCCCCCTAGCGGGGACCTTCAATGAGCAGTTCTTC.

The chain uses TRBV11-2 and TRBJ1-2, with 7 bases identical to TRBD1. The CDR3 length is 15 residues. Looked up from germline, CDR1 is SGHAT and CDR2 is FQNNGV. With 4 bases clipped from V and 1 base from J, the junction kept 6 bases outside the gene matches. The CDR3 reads CASSSPTGFNYGYTF. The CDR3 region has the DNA TGTGCCAGCAGCTCCCCGACAGGGTTTAACTATGGCTACACCTTC.

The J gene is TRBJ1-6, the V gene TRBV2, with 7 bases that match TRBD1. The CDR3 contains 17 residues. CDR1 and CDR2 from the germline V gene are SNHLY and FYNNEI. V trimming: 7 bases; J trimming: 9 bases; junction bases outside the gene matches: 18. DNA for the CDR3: TGTGCCAGCACCCTAACAGGGGCAACTAGGGCTAGTTCACCCCTCCACTTT. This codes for CASTLTGATRASSPLHF. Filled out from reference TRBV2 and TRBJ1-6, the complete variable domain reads EPEVTQTPSHQVTQMGQEVILRCVPISNHLYFYWYRQILGQKVEFLVSFYNNEISEKSEIFDDQFSVERPDGSNFTLKIRSTKLEDSAMYFCASTLTGATRASSPLHFGNGTRLTVT.

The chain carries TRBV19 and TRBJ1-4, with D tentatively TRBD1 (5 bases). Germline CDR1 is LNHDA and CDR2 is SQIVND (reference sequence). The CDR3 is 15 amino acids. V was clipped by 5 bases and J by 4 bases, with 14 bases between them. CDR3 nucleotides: TGTGCCAGTAGTGTCGACGGAGGGGTTAATGAAAAACTGTTTTTT. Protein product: CASSVDGGVNEKLFF.

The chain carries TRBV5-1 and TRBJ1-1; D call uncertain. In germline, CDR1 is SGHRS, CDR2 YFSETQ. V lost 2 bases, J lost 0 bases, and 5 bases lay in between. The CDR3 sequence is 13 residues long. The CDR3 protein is CASSFFLNTEAFF. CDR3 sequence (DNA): TGCGCCAGCAGCTTCTTCCTGAACACTGAAGCTTTCTTT.

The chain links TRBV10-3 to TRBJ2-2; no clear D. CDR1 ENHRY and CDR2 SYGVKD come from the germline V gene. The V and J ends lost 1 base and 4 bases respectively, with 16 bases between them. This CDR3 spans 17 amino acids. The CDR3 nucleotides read TGTGCCATCAGTGAGTTCAAAGGCGGAGTGGGCACCGGGGAGCTGTTTTTT. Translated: CAISEFKGGVGTGELFF.

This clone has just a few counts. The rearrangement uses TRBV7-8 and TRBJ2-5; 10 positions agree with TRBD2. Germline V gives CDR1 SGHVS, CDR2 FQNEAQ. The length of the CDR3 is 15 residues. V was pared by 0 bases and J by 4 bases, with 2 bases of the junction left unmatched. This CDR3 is CASSLAGTSVETQYF. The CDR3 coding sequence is TGTGCCAGCAGCTTAGCAGGGACTAGCGTAGAGACCCAGTACTTC.

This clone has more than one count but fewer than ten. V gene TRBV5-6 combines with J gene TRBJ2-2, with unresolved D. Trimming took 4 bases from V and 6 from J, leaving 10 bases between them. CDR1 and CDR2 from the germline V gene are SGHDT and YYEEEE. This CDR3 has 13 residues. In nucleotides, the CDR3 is TGTGCCAGCAGCCCCTCCTTTGCCGGGGAGCTGTTTTTT. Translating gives CASSPSFAGELFF.